The next 11 T cell receptor beta chains were all read from a single sample in a study of cytomegalovirus exposure and HLA in healthy donors. The PCR was carried out with 60 Vbeta primers and 13 Jbeta primers. Profiling relied on immunoSEQ multiplex PCR, and the TCRdb table lists in-frame clones only, not all of them. The sample contains about 150,000 clones, roughly 76% of which appear only once. Sequencing input: PBMCs. The receptors come from a woman in her 30s in good health and CMV-seronegative.

J is TRBJ2-1 and V is TRBV5-1; D is perhaps TRBD1 (6 bases). The CDR3 has 15 residues. Per the germline V gene, CDR1 is SGHRS and CDR2 is YFSETQ. V lost 1 base and J 4 bases, leaving 12 bases between the germline ends. CDR3 bases: TGCGCCAGCAGCTTGATTACAGGGACATACAATGAGCAGTTCTTC. This sequence encodes CASSLITGTYNEQFF.

V and J are TRBV7-8 and TRBJ2-1, with 7 bases identical to TRBD2. Germline V gene lookup returns CDR1 SGHVS and CDR2 FQNEAQ. J gave up 7 bases and V 0 bases, and 6 bases lay outside the gene matches. The CDR3 runs 15 residues. For the CDR3, the DNA is TGTGCCAGCAGCTTAGCGGGAGGGCCGAGGAATGAGCAGTTCTTC. Amino acids: CASSLAGGPRNEQFF.

The chain combines TRBV5-4 with TRBJ1-2, with D tentatively TRBD1 (5 bases). The germline V gene has CDR1 SGHNT and CDR2 YYREEE (reference sequence). Between the trimmed V and J ends, which lost 0 bases and 2 bases, there was a span of 8 bases. The CDR3 is 14 amino acids. This CDR3 is CASSLGRGNYGYTF. CDR3 sequence (DNA): TGTGCCAGCAGCTTGGGTCGGGGGAACTATGGCTACACCTTC.

CDR3 loop: CASSPGAQGYNSPLHF. CDR3 DNA: TGTGCCAGCAGCCCCGGGGCACAGGGCTATAATTCACCCCTCCACTTT. This sequence joins TRBV5-5 and TRBJ1-6; TRBD1 might be the D (6 bases). Trimming cost V 4 bases and J 3 bases, with 14 bases left between them. This CDR3 has 16 residues. Germline lookup yields CDR1 SGHKS and CDR2 YYEKEE (reference sequence).

The V gene is TRBV6-6, the J gene TRBJ2-3; 8 positions agree with TRBD2. The CDR3 runs to 14 residues. Germline CDR1 reads MNHNY; CDR2 reads SVGAGI (reference sequence). V was pared by 7 bases and J by 6 bases, with 9 bases of the junction left unmatched. DNA for the CDR3: TGTGCCAGCAAAGCGGGGGTCTGGTGGGATACGCAGTATTTT. Protein sequence: CASKAGVWWDTQYF.

This chain uses TRBV19 with TRBJ2-7; perhaps TRBD2 as D (6 bases). Germline loops: CDR1 LNHDA, CDR2 SQIVND (reference sequence). The CDR3 has 15 residues. The V gene lost 3 bases and the J gene lost 0 bases, with 12 bases spanning the gap. This chain's CDR3 is CASSIRAGNSYEQYF. In nucleotides, the CDR3 is TGTGCCAGTAGTATCCGCGCGGGGAACTCCTACGAGCAGTACTTC.

The V gene is TRBV5-4, the J gene TRBJ2-1; TRBD1 is a possible D gene (7 bases). The CDR3 has 16 residues. CDR1 is SGHNT and CDR2 is YYREEE in the germline V gene (reference sequence). V dropped 4 bases and J dropped 5 bases, with 19 bases sitting between them. The CDR3 sequence: CASSDSSARGHNEQFF. CDR3 bases: TGTGCCAGCAGCGACTCTAGCGCGAGGGGGCACAATGAGCAGTTCTTC.

This clone was counted between two and nine times. J is TRBJ2-3 and V is TRBV6-4, with 12 nucleotides matching TRBD2. The CDR3 spans 17 residues. Looked up from germline, CDR1 is MRHNA and CDR2 is SNTAGT. J lost 1 base, V lost 0 bases, and 2 bases had no gene match. CDR3 in amino acids: CASSDSTSGGGTDTQYF. DNA for the CDR3: TGTGCCAGCAGTGACTCGACTAGCGGGGGAGGCACAGATACGCAGTATTTT.

J is TRBJ1-3 and V is TRBV11-2; D may be TRBD1 (6 bases). CDR3 length: 15 residues. Trimming pared 5 bases from V and 1 base from J, leaving 12 bases between. CDR1 and CDR2 (germline): SGHAT, FQNNGV. CDR3 sequence (DNA): TGTGCCAGCAGCGCTCGGACAGTTTCTGGAAACACCATATATTTT. This encodes CASSARTVSGNTIYF.

This clone was detected only a few times. J is TRBJ1-2 and V is TRBV27; D possibly corresponds to TRBD1 (6 bases). Trimming left V 0 bases short and J 7 bases short, with 9 bases between. The CDR3 runs 13 residues. Germline values: CDR1 MNHEY, CDR2 SMNVEV (reference sequence). CDR3 sequence reads: CASSLSQGGGYTF. Here the CDR3 DNA reads TGTGCCAGCAGTTTATCACAGGGTGGTGGCTACACCTTC.

This clone was counted at least ten times. The J gene is TRBJ2-3, the V gene TRBV2, with D perhaps matching TRBD2 (5 bases). CDR1 is SNHLY and CDR2 is FYNNEI in the germline V gene. V was shortened by 6 bases and J by 2 bases, with 6 bases between the two germline ends. The CDR3 is 12 residues long. The CDR3 loop reads CASSDYTDTQYF. CDR3 bases: TGTGCCAGCAGCGACTACACAGATACGCAGTATTTT.